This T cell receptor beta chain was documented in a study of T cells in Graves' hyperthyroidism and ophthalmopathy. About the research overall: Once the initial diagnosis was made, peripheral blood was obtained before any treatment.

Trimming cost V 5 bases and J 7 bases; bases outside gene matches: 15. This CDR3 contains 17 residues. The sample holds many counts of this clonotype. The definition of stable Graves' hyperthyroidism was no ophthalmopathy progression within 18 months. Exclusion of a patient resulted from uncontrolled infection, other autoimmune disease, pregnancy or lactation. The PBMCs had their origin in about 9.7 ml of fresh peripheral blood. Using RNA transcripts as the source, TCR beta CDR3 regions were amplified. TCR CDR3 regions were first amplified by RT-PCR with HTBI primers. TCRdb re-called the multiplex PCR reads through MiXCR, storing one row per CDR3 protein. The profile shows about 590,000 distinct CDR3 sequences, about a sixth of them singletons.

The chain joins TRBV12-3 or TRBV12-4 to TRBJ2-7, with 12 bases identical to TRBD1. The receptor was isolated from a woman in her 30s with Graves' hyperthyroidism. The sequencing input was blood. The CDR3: CASSPRGGTGGEGEQYF. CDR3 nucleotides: TGTGCCAGCAGTCCCAGGGGCGGGACAGGGGGCGAAGGAGAGCAGTACTTC.